This T cell receptor (beta chain) was captured by sequencing in a study of blood T cell repertoires in COVID-19. Study information: Spain, Italy and the United States supplied samples that represented acute and convalescent COVID-19. Nucleic acid was either cDNA or gDNA, and it came from T cells, B-cell-depleted T cells, or PBMCs.

As originally analysed: Cell counts per sample came from amplifying reference gene primers. The assay was immunoSEQ multiplex PCR, and TCRdb's table has in-frame clones only and misses some. Clone size and the V and J calls come from that table; the DNA yielded D and trimming. The repertoire holds about 180,000 clones, with roughly 90% as singletons. The CDR3 loop spans 12 amino acids. The clonotype was recovered from a man between 50 and 59 years old with acute or convalescent COVID-19. The chain couples TRBV21-1 to TRBJ2-7; the D call in the table, TRBD1, was not verified against the DNA. TRBV21-1 constitutes a pseudogene. The sample consisted of peripheral blood. Written as DNA, the CDR3 is TGTGCCAGCAGCATCGACATCTACGAGCAGTACGTC. Translation gives CASSIDIYEQYV.